The 15 T cell receptor beta chains below come from one sample, sequenced in a study of T-cell memory formation after mild COVID-19. TCRdb reprocessed the 5' RACE reads with MiXCR, giving one entry per CDR3 protein. The sample has around 90,000 distinct CDR3 sequences; less than 15% are singletons. Specimen: PBMCs or a T cell subset sorted from them (not recorded which). These receptor sequences come from a man between 18 and 35 years old who had mild COVID-19 (a few samples of this study predate the infection). Cell type and time point are not known.

This clonotype turned up a few times. The J gene is TRBJ2-1, the V gene TRBV5-1; 8 bases match TRBD2. Germline V lookup: CDR1 SGHRS, CDR2 YFSETQ. The CDR3 spans 18 residues. V was clipped by 3 bases and J by 1 base; unmatched bases: 12. The CDR3 sequence is CASSSVGAGGLSYNEQFF. CDR3 DNA sequence: TGCGCCAGCAGCTCGGTCGGGGCGGGGGGTTTGTCCTACAATGAGCAGTTCTTC.

This sequence joins TRBV10-3 and TRBJ2-1, with a tentative D call TRBD1 (5 bases). This CDR3 spans 17 amino acids. CDR1 and CDR2 from the germline V gene are ENHRY and SYGVKD. Trimming took off 3 bases at V and 5 bases at J, with 20 bases between the two ends. CDR3: CAISDPLGRARDNEQFF. DNA for the CDR3: TGTGCCATCAGTGATCCATTGGGCAGGGCCAGGGACAATGAGCAGTTCTTC.

V is TRBV11-1 and J is TRBJ2-3; 10 positions agree with TRBD2. This CDR3 comprises 15 residues. With V trimmed by 5 bases and J by 7 bases, 9 bases remained unmatched. Germline V gene lookup returns CDR1 SGHAT and CDR2 FQDESV (reference sequence). The CDR3 protein is CASSATSGFGYTQYF. CDR3 coding DNA: TGTGCCAGCAGCGCGACTAGCGGGTTCGGATATACGCAGTATTTT.

In this sample, this clonotype turned up a few times. The V call is TRBV6-5, the J call TRBJ2-4; TRBD1 or TRBD2 may be the D gene (5 bases each). CDR3 size: 18 residues. Germline lookup yields CDR1 MNHEY and CDR2 SVGAGI. V was trimmed by 4 bases and J by 0 bases, leaving 19 bases between them. CDR3 sequence: CASSLGNRGSLAKNIQYF. The CDR3 region has the DNA TGTGCCAGCAGTTTGGGTAATCGGGGCAGCCTAGCCAAAAACATTCAGTACTTC.

This clonotype occurred a few times. For the CDR3, the DNA is TGTGCCAGCAGTGACTCGGACACCGGGGAGCTGTTTTTT. Its translation is CASSDSDTGELFF. V usage is TRBV6-4 and J usage is TRBJ2-2, with D unresolved. This CDR3 is 13 amino acids long. The ends were cut back, 0 bases at V and 3 bases at J, with 2 bases in the middle. CDR1 and CDR2 from the germline V gene are MRHNA and SNTAGT.

This clonotype was counted many times. The CDR3 protein is CSVGQGGEKLFF. The DNA of the CDR3 is TGCAGCGTTGGACAGGGGGGAGAAAAACTGTTTTTT. The V and J genes are TRBV29-1 and TRBJ1-4, with 9 bases identical to TRBD1. This CDR3 has 12 amino acids. V shed 4 bases and J 8 bases; nucleotides not matched to a gene: 2. CDR1 is SQVTM and CDR2 is ANQGSEA in the germline V gene.

J is TRBJ2-5 and V is TRBV14, with D possibly being TRBD2 (5 bases). This CDR3 spans 15 amino acids. Trimming took off 6 bases at V and 0 bases at J, with 14 bases between the two ends. Per the germline V gene, CDR1 is SGHDN and CDR2 is FVKESK. CDR3 sequence: CASSPRRLDQETQYF. The CDR3 DNA is TGTGCCAGCAGTCCTAGGAGGTTAGACCAAGAGACCCAGTACTTC.

This sequence joins TRBV9 and TRBJ2-3; the D gene is possibly TRBD2 (6 bases). The germline V and J ends were trimmed by 2 bases and 4 bases, with 14 bases remaining between them. Per germline, CDR1 SGDLS and CDR2 YYNGEE. This CDR3 contains 15 residues. In DNA, the CDR3 is TGTGCCAGCAGCGTGCACGCGGGGCCCCCAGATACGCAGTATTTT. Translation: CASSVHAGPPDTQYF.

The J gene is TRBJ1-5, the V gene TRBV7-4; D possibly corresponds to TRBD1 (6 bases). With 5 bases removed from V and 7 bases from J, the gap between germline ends came to 21 bases. The CDR3 contains 16 residues. The germline CDR1 and CDR2 sequences are SGHVT and SQSDAQ. The CDR3 nucleotides are TGTGCCAGCAGCCTTAAAGAGGCCAAGGGGGGACAGCCCCAGCATTTT. Encoded protein: CASSLKEAKGGQPQHF.

This clonotype has only a few counts. The chain employs TRBV6-5 and TRBJ1-4; TRBD2 is a possible D gene (5 bases). The DNA end is a closer match to TRBJ2-2, so the J assignment may be wrong. CDR3 length: 12 amino acids. Looked up from germline, CDR1 is MNHEY and CDR2 is SVGAGI. The CDR3 DNA follows: TGTGCCAGCAGTTACGACGGGAAGGAGCTGTTTTTT. Encoded protein: CASSYDGKELFF.

The chain carries TRBV7-9 and TRBJ1-5; D gene ambiguous. Between the trimmed V and J ends, which lost 1 base and 5 bases, there was a span of 15 bases. From germline, CDR1 is SEHNR and CDR2 FQNEAQ (reference sequence). The CDR3 length is 16 residues. CDR3 residues: CASSLGPARFDQPQHF. CDR3 DNA sequence: TGTGCCAGCAGCTTAGGTCCGGCTCGTTTCGATCAGCCCCAGCATTTT. Variable domain in full (rest from reference TRBV7-9 and TRBJ1-5): DTGVSQNPRHKITKRGQNVTFRCDPISEHNRLYWYRQTLGQGPEFLTYFQNEAQLEKSRLLSDRFSAERPKGSFSTLEIQRTEQGDSAMYLCASSLGPARFDQPQHFGDGTRLSIL.

The table lists this clonotype with a few counts. At one boundary the junction diverges from the germline segment, which might be a read error. V gene TRBV29-1 combines with J gene TRBJ2-5, with 11 bases matching TRBD2. Germline V gene data show CDR1 as SQVTM and CDR2 as ANQGSEA. This CDR3 region has 17 residues. The chain's CDR3 is CSVEGSSGGMYQETQYF. The CDR3 nucleotides read TGCAGCGTGGAAGGGTCTAGCGGGGGGATGTACCAAGAGACCCAGTACTTC.

This clonotype has more than one count but fewer than ten. The V and J genes are TRBV12-5 and TRBJ2-7, with D possibly matching TRBD2 (5 bases). V was cut by 2 bases and J by 4 bases, with 6 bases left in between. The CDR3 sequence is 12 residues long. Germline V gene data show CDR1 as LGHNT and CDR2 as FRNRAP. CDR3 sequence (DNA): TGTGCTAGTGGTTTGCGGGGATACGAGCAGTACTTC. Residues: CASGLRGYEQYF.

The chain joins TRBV29-1 to TRBJ2-3, with TRBD1 matching over 7 bases. Germline loops: CDR1 SQVTM, CDR2 ANQGSEA. This CDR3 has 12 amino acids. J gave up 6 bases and V 4 bases, and 4 bases lay outside the gene matches. DNA of the CDR3: TGCAGCGTTGTTAGGGGGCGGGATACGCAGTATTTT. Its translation: CSVVRGRDTQYF.

The chain combines TRBV10-3 with TRBJ1-1; the D is unclear. CDR1 is ENHRY and CDR2 is SYGVKD in the germline V gene. Between the trimmed V and J ends, which lost 0 bases and 0 bases, there was a span of 14 bases. This CDR3 has 17 residues. As DNA, the CDR3 is TGTGCCATCAGTGAGTCGAGGGTCGGGGAGGTGAACACTGAAGCTTTCTTT. Its protein is CAISESRVGEVNTEAFF.